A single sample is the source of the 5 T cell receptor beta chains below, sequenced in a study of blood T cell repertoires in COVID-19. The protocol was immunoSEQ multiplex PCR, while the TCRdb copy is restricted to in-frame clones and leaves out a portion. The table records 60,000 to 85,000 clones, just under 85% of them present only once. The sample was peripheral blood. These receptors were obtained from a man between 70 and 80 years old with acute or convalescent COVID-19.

The CDR3 DNA follows: TGTGCCAGCTCACCCCGGGGGTTCTATGGCTACACCTTC. Translated: CASSPRGFYGYTF. The rearrangement uses TRBV18 and TRBJ1-2; D might be TRBD1 (5 bases). The V end lost 3 bases, the J end lost 4 bases, and 9 bases lay between the germline ends. The CDR3 is made up of 13 amino acids. CDR1 is KGHSH and CDR2 is LQKENI in the germline V gene.

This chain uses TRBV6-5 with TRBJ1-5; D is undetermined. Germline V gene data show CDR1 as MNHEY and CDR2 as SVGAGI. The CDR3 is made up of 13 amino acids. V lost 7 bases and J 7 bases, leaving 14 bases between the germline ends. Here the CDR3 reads CASTQTQDQPQHF. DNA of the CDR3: TGTGCCAGCACCCAGACACAAGACCAGCCCCAGCATTTT.

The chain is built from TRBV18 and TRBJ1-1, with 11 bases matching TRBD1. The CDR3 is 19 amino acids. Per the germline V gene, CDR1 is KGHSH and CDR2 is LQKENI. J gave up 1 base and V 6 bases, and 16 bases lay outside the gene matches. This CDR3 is CASSPIPGQGASGNTEAFF. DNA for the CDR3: TGTGCCAGCTCCCCAATCCCCGGACAGGGGGCTTCCGGGAACACTGAAGCTTTCTTT.

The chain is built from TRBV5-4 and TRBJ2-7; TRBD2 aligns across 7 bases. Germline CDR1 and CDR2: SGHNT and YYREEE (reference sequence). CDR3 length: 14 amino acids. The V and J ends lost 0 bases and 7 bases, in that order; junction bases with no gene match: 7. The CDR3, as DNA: TGTGCCAGCAGCTTGGATGCGGGGGTCCGGGAGCAGTACTTC. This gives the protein CASSLDAGVREQYF.

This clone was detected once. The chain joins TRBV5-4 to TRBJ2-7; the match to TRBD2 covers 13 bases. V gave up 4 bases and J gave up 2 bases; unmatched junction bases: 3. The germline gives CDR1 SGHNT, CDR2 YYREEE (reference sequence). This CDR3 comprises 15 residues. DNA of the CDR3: TGTGCCAGCAGCGTCGGACTAGCGGGAGCCTACGAGCAGTACTTC. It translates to CASSVGLAGAYEQYF.